The clone carrying this T cell receptor (beta chain) has more than one count but fewer than ten. Its antigen is unidentified. Germline-derived CDR1 and CDR2 are DFQATT and SNEGSKA (reference sequence). The V gene lost 6 bases and the J gene lost 3 bases, with 8 bases spanning the gap. CDR3 size: 11 residues. The sample comes from a study of cytomegalovirus exposure and HLA in healthy donors. General study findings and limits: Reportedly, TCR beta sequences accurately predicted HLA-A and HLA-B alleles in most subjects. There were three CMV-associated chains whose specificity for CMV antigens was confirmed in vitro. The study listed approximately 160 cytomegalovirus-associated TCR beta chains. It was reported in a later analysis that an Asian-associated ancestry cluster showed fewer N-insertions than the 666-donor mean.

Vbeta (60) and Jbeta (13) primers were used in the PCR. Some clones are missing from TCRdb's copy, which holds only in-frame ones; the method was immunoSEQ multiplex PCR. The repertoire includes 130,000 or so clones, over 60% of them detected once, and 1.5% sits in the top ten. The source material was PBMCs. This receptor was obtained from a man aged 18 to 35 in good health and CMV-seronegative. This rearrangement joins TRBV20-1 to TRBJ1-1; D perhaps matches TRBD1 (5 bases). The CDR3 DNA reads as TGCAGTGCCCGGGGGGACACTGAAGCTTTCTTT. Translated: CSARGDTEAFF.